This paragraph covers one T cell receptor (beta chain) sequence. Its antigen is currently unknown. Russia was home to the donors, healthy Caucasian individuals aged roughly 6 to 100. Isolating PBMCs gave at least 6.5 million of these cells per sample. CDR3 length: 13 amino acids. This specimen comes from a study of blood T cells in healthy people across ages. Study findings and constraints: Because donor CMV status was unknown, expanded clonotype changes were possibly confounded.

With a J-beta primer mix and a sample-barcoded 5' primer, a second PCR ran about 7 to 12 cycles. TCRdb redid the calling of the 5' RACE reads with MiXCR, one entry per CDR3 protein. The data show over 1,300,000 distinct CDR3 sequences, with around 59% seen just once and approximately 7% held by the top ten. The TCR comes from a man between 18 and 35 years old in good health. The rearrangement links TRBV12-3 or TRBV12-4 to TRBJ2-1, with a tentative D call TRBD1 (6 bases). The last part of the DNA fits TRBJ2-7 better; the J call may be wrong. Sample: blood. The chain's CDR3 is CASLGTNYNEQYF. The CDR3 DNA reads TGTGCCAGCCTTGGGACAAATTACAATGAGCAGTACTTC.